This T cell receptor beta chain emerged from a study of cytomegalovirus exposure and HLA in healthy donors. Overall study context: Tens of millions of unique TCRs, all from HLA-typed donors, were included in an early release of the data.

Germline values: CDR1 SGHRS, CDR2 YFSETQ. Trimming cost V 7 bases and J 0 bases, with 13 bases left between them. The CDR3 is 15 amino acids. The study ran its PCR with 60 Vbeta and 13 Jbeta primers. Profiling relied on immunoSEQ multiplex PCR, and the TCRdb table lists in-frame clones only, not all of them. In the table there are approximately 110,000 clones, about 59% of which are singletons. The sample was PBMCs. The sequence came from a man aged 25-45 years in good health and CMV-seropositive. This chain joins TRBV5-1 and TRBJ2-2, with D possibly TRBD2 on 5 matching bases. CDR3 DNA: TGCGCCAGCTTCCGAACCGGGACGAACACCGGGGAGCTGTTTTTT. Its translation: CASFRTGTNTGELFF.